The 8 T cell receptor beta chains in this list originate from one sample, sequenced in a study of T cells in Graves' hyperthyroidism and ophthalmopathy. Amplification yielded TCR beta CDR3 regions, with RNA transcripts as the source. TCR CDR3 underwent first-round RT-PCR with the HTBI primer set. A single record per CDR3 protein comes from TCRdb applying MiXCR to the multiplex PCR reads. Here the sample spans about 300,000 distinct CDR3 sequences, roughly 19% being singletons. The sequenced sample was blood. These receptors all come from a man aged 45 to 65 with Graves' ophthalmopathy.

This clonotype was observed a few times. V usage is TRBV5-1 and J usage is TRBJ2-7; D may be TRBD1 (6 bases). V gave up 5 bases and J gave up 3 bases, with 15 bases separating them. This CDR3 is built from 14 residues. Germline assignment: CDR1 SGHRS and CDR2 YFSETQ. CDR3 nucleotide sequence: TGCGCCAGCAGAACCTACGGGACACACTACGAGCAGTACTTC. Its protein product is CASRTYGTHYEQYF.

This clonotype was seen many times. The chain links TRBV7-6 to TRBJ2-1; D tentatively reads TRBD1 or TRBD2 (5 bases each). The germline V gene has CDR1 SGHVS and CDR2 FNYEAQ. This CDR3 has 15 amino acids. The V and J ends lost 5 bases and 0 bases respectively, with 11 bases between them. The CDR3 region has the DNA TGTGCCAGCAGCCCAGGGACCACCTCCTACAATGAGCAGTTCTTC. This translates into CASSPGTTSYNEQFF.

The sample holds a few counts of this clonotype. The V gene is TRBV10-3, the J gene TRBJ2-1, with D perhaps given as TRBD1 or TRBD2 (6 bases each). The germline V and J ends were trimmed by 8 bases and 5 bases, with 19 bases remaining between them. This CDR3 contains 15 residues. Germline CDR1 ENHRY, CDR2 SYGVKD. CDR3 DNA: TGTGCCATCGCAGAACTACAGGGACTCGACAATGAGCAGTTCTTC. It is translated as CAIAELQGLDNEQFF.

The genes are TRBV7-2 and TRBJ2-7; tentatively, D is TRBD2 (6 bases). Germline V CDR1 and CDR2: SGHTA, FQGNSA. This CDR3 contains 15 residues. The V and J ends lost 2 bases and 3 bases respectively, with 14 bases between them. CDR3 protein: CASSLTGELYYEQYF. DNA of the CDR3: TGTGCCAGCAGCTTAACGGGAGAGCTATACTACGAGCAGTACTTC.

This clonotype was observed a few times. This chain connects TRBV24-1 to TRBJ2-3, with a tentative D call TRBD2 (6 bases). The CDR3 has 16 residues. In germline, CDR1 is KGHDR, CDR2 SFDVKD. V lost 0 bases and J 4 bases, leaving 13 bases between the germline ends. The CDR3 bases are TGTGCCACCAGTGATTTGCGGAGGGAAGGGGCAGATACGCAGTATTTT. It is translated as CATSDLRREGADTQYF.

This clonotype was detected a few times. The rearrangement uses TRBV30 and TRBJ1-6; 7 bases are shared with TRBD1. Germline loops: CDR1 GTSNPN, CDR2 SVGIG (reference sequence). The CDR3 has 16 residues. Unmatched junction bases numbered 9, after V lost 4 bases and J lost 3 bases. CDR3 nucleotide sequence: TGTGCCTGGAATCCGACAGGGTTAGGCTATAATTCACCCCTCCACTTT. The encoded protein is CAWNPTGLGYNSPLHF.

This clonotype has a single count. A read error may be the cause here, since a much bigger clone is one base away. The chain couples TRBV5-1 to TRBJ1-5, with 8 positions matching TRBD1. V shed 0 bases and J 9 bases; nucleotides not matched to a gene: 8. The CDR3 is 15 residues long. The V gene's germline CDR1 is SGHRS and CDR2 YFSETQ. The DNA of the CDR3 is TGCGCCAGCAGCTTGGGGGGGACAGGTGGTCGGCCCCAGCATTTT. As protein: CASSLGGTGGRPQHF.

The J gene is TRBJ2-6, the V gene TRBV11-2; no definite D call. V was shortened by 1 base and J by 1 base, with 5 bases between the two germline ends. The CDR3 spans 15 residues. The germline V gene encodes CDR1 SGHAT and CDR2 FQNNGV. Here the CDR3 DNA reads TGTGCCAGCAGCTTAGGTTTATCTGGGGCCAACGTCCTGACTTTC. It yields the protein CASSLGLSGANVLTF.